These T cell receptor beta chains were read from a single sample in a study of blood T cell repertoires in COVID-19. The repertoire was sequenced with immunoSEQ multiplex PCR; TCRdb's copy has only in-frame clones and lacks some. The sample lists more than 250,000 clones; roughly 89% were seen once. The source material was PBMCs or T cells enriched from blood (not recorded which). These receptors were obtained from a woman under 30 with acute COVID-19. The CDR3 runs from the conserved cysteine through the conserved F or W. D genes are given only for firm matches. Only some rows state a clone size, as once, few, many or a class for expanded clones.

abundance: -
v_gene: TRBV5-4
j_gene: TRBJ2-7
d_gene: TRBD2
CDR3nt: TGTGCCAGCAGCGAGAACATAGCGGGAGTTTTCGAGCAGTACTTC
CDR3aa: CASSENIAGVFEQYF

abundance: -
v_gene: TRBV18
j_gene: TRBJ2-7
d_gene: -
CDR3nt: TGTGCCAGCTCACCACCGGGACACCAATACGAGCAGTACTTC
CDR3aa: CASSPPGHQYEQYF

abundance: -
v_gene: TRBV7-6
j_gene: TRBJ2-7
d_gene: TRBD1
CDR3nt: TGTGCCAGCAGCTTACCTGCAACCGGGACAGGGGCGGACGAGCAGTACTTC
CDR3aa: CASSLPATGTGADEQYF

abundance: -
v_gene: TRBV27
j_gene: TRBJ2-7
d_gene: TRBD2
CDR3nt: TGTGCCAGCAGTTTAGGGCTAGCGGGAGACGAGCAGTACTTC
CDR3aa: CASSLGLAGDEQYF

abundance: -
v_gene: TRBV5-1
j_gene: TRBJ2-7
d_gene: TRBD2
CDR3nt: TGCGCCAGCAGCTTGTCGAGCGGGAGTAGCGAGCAGTACTTC
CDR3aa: CASSLSSGSSEQYF

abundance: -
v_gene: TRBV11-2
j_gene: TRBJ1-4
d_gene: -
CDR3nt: TGTGCCAGCAGCTTGCCTCGACTAGGGAGGTTAGAAAAACTGTTTTTT
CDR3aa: CASSLPRLGRLEKLFF

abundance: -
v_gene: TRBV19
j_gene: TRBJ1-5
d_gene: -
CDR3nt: TGTGCCAGTAAGGACTTCCTTATCAATCAGCCCCAGCATTTT
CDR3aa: CASKDFLINQPQHF

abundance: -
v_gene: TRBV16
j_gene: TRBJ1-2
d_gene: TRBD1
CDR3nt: TGTGCCAGCAGCCACACCCAGGGGGGCCAATCCTATGGCTACACCTTC
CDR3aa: CASSHTQGGQSYGYTF

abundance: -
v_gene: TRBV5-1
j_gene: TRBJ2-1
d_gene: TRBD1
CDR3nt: TGCGCCAGCAGCTTGTATTCGGGGACAGGGCTATACAATGAGCAGTTCTTC
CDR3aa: CASSLYSGTGLYNEQFF

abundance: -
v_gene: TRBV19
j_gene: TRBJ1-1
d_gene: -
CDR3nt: TGTGCCAGTAGTACAACAGGGCCGAACACTGAAGCTTTCTTT
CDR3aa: CASSTTGPNTEAFF

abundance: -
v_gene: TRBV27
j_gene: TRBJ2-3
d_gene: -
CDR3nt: TGTGCCAGCAGTTTATCGGGGCGTACGCAGTATTTT
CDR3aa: CASSLSGRTQYF

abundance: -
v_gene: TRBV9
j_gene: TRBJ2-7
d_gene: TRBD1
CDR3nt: TGTGCCAGCAGCCCGGGGACAGGGAGCTCCTACGAGCAGTACTTC
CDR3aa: CASSPGTGSSYEQYF

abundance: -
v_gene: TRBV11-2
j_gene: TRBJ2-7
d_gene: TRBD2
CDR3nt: TGTGCCAGCAGCCCGGGGACTAGCGGGAGGGGATACGAGCAGTACTTC
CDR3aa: CASSPGTSGRGYEQYF

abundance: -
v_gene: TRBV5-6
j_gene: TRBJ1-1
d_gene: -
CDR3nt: TGTGCCAGCAGCTTAACGGTTAACACTGAAGCTTTCTTT
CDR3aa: CASSLTVNTEAFF

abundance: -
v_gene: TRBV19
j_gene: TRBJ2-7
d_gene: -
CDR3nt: TGTGCCAGTAGGAATTATAGCGGTAACACCTACGAGCAGTACTTC
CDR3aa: CASRNYSGNTYEQYF

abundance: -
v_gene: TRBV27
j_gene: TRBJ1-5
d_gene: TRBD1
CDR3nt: TGTGCCAGCAGTCAGGACAGGGTATATCAGCCCCAGCATTTT
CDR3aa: CASSQDRVYQPQHF

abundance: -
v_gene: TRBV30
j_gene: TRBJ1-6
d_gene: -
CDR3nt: TGTGCCTGGAGTGCAGGGTCCGGGTCACCCCTCCACTTT
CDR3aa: CAWSAGSGSPLHF

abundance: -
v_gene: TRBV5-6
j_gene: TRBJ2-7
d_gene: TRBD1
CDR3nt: TGTGCCAGCAGCTTTGGGACAGGGGTGAACGAGCAGTACTTC
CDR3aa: CASSFGTGVNEQYF

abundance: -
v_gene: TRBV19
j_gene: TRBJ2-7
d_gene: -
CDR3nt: TGTGCCAGTAGCCTTGGGGCTTTTTACGAGCAGTACTTC
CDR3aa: CASSLGAFYEQYF

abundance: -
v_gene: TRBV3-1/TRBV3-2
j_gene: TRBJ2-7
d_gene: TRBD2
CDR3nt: TGTGCCAGCAGCCAAGGAAGGACTAGCGGGAGGCCCTACGAGCAGTACTTC
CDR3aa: CASSQGRTSGRPYEQYF

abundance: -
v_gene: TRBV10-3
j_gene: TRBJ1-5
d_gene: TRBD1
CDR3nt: TGTGCCATCAGTGAGTTCGGGACAGATAATCAGCCCCAGCATTTT
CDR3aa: CAISEFGTDNQPQHF

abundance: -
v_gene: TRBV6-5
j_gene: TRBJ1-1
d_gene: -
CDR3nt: TGTGCCAGCAGCGGTTCGCAGGGGATCACTGAAGCTTTCTTT
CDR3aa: CASSGSQGITEAFF

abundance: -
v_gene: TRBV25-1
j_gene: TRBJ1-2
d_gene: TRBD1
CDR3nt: TGTGCCAGCAGTGAGACAGGGAAAGCAGGGGTCGGCTACACCTTC
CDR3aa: CASSETGKAGVGYTF

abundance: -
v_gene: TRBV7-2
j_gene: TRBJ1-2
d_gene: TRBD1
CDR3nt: TGTGCCAGCAGCTTTTTCGACAGGGGCTCTGGCTACACCTTC
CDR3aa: CASSFFDRGSGYTF

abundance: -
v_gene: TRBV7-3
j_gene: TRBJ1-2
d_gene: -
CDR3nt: TGTGCCAGCAGCTTGGACGCAGGGTCGGGCTATGGCTACACCTTC
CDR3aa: CASSLDAGSGYGYTF

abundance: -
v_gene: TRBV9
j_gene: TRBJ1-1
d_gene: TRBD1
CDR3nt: TGTGCCAGCAGCGCGGGGGCCGGGGACAGGCCAGCGAACACTGAAGCTTTCTTT
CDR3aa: CASSAGAGDRPANTEAFF

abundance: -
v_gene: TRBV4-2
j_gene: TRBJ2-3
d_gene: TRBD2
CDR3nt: TGTGCCAGCAGCCTAGGTTCTGCGGGAGGGCCTGAGGATACGCAGTATTTT
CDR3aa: CASSLGSAGGPEDTQYF

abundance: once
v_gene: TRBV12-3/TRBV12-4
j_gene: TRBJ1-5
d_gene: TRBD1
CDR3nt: TGTGCCAGCAGCACAGGGGGGCCCCAGCATTTT
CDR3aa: CASSTGGPQHF

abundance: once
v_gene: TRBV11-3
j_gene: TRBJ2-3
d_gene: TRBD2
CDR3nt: TGTGCCAGCAGCTTACCTGGGACTAGCGGGATATCAGATACGCAGTATTTT
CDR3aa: CASSLPGTSGISDTQYF

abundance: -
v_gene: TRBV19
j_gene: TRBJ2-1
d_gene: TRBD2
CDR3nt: TGTGCCACAGGGACTAGCGGCTACAATGAGCAGTTCTTC
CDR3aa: CATGTSGYNEQFF

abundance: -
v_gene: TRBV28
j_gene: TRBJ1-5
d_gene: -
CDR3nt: TGTGCCAGCGTTGGACAGCGGATAAGGCCCCAGCATTTT
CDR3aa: CASVGQRIRPQHF

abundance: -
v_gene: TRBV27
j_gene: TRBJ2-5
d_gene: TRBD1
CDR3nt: TGTGCCAGCAGTTTATTGGGGACAGTGGGGGAGACCCAGTACTTC
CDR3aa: CASSLLGTVGETQYF

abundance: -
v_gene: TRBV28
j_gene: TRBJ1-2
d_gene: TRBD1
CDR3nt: TGTGCCAGCAGTTCTCCTGGACAGGGGTATGGCTACACCTTC
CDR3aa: CASSSPGQGYGYTF

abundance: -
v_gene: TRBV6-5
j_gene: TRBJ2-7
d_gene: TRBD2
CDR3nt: TGTGCCAGCAGCCCATATAGCGGGCGAAACTACGAGCAGTACTTC
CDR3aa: CASSPYSGRNYEQYF

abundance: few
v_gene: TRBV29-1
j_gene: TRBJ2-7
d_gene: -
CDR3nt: TGCAGCGTAATGTGGGCCGCGGGACAGCAGTACTTC
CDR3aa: CSVMWAAGQQYF

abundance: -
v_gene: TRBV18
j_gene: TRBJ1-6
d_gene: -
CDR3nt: TGTGCCAGCTCACCAAAACGAGGAGGGGATAATTCACCCCTCCACTTT
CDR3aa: CASSPKRGGDNSPLHF

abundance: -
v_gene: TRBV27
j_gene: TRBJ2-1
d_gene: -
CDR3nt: TGTGCCAGCAGTTTATATCGTAGTGGTAGCTCCTACAATGAGCAGTTCTTC
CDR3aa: CASSLYRSGSSYNEQFF

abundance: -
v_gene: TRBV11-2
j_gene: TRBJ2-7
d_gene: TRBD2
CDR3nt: TGTGCCAGCAGCTTAGCGGGGCTAGCGGGGGGCTACGAGCAGTACTTC
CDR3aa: CASSLAGLAGGYEQYF

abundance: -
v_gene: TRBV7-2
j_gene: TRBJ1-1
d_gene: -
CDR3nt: TGTGCCAGCAGCGGAGGACGGATGAACACTGAAGCTTTCTTT
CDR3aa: CASSGGRMNTEAFF

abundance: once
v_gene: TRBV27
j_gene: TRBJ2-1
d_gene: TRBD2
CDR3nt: TGTGCCAGCAGTCCCCAGCGGGAGGTCCCCAATGAGCAGTTCTTC
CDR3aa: CASSPQREVPNEQFF